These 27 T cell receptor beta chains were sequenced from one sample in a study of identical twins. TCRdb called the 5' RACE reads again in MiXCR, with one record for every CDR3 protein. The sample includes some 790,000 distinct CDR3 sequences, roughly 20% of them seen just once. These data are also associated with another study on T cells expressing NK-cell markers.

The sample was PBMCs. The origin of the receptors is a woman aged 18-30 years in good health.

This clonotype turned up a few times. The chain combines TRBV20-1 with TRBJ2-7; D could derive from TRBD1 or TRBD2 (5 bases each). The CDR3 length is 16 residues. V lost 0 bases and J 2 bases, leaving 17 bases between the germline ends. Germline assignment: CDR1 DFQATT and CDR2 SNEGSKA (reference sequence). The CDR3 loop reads CSARDPGQGHPYEQYF. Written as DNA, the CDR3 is TGCAGTGCTAGAGATCCGGGGCAGGGCCACCCCTACGAGCAGTACTTC.

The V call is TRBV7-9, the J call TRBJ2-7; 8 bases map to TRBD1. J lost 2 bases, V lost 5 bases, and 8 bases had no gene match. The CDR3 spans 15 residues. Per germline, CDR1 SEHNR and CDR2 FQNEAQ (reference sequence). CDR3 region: CASSDEQGGPYEQYF. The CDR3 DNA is TGTGCCAGCAGCGACGAACAGGGGGGACCCTACGAGCAGTACTTC. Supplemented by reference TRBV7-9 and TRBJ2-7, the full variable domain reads DTGVSQNPRHKITKRGQNVTFRCDPISEHNRLYWYRQTLGQGPEFLTYFQNEAQLEKSRLLSDRFSAERPKGSFSTLEIQRTEQGDSAMYLCASSDEQGGPYEQYFGPGTRLTVT.

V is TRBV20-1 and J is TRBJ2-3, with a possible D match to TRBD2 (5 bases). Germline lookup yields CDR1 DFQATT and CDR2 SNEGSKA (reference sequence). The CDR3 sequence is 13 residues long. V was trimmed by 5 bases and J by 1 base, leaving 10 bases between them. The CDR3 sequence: CSAAGVRTDTQYF. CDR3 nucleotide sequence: TGCAGTGCTGCCGGGGTCCGCACAGATACGCAGTATTTT.

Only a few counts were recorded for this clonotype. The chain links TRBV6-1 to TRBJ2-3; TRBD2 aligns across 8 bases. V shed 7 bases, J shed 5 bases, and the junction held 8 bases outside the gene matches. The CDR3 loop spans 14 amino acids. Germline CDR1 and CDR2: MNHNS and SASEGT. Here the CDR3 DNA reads TGTGCCAGCAATAAGTACAGCGGGGGAGATACGCAGTATTTT. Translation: CASNKYSGGDTQYF.

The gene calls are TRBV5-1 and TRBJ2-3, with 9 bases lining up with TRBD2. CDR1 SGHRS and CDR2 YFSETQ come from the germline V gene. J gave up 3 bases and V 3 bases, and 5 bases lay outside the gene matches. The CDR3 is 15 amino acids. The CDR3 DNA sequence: TGCGCCAGCAGCTCCTATAGCGGGAGTACAGATACGCAGTATTTT. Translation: CASSSYSGSTDTQYF.

CDR3 sequence reads: CSVEDQGAQYF. The DNA for the CDR3 is TGCAGCGTTGAAGATCAGGGGGCCCAGTACTTC. V and J are TRBV29-1 and TRBJ2-5, with TRBD1 identical over 7 bases. This CDR3 comprises 11 residues. J was trimmed by 9 bases and V by 0 bases; bases with no gene match: 1. Germline CDR1 is SQVTM and CDR2 is ANQGSEA.

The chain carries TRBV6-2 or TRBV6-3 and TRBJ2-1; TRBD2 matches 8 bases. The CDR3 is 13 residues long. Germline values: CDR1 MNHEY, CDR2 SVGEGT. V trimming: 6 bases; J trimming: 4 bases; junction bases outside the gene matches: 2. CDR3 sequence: CASRTSEYNEQFF. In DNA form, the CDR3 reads TGTGCCAGCAGGACTAGCGAATACAATGAGCAGTTCTTC.

CDR3 bases: TGCGCCAGCGGACAGGGACAGGTGAACACTGAAGCTTTCTTT. Translating it yields CASGQGQVNTEAFF. The chain recombines TRBV5-1 with TRBJ1-1, with 8 nucleotides matching TRBD1. V gave up 7 bases and J gave up 0 bases; unmatched junction bases: 5. There are 14 residues in the CDR3. Germline V gene lookup returns CDR1 SGHRS and CDR2 YFSETQ.

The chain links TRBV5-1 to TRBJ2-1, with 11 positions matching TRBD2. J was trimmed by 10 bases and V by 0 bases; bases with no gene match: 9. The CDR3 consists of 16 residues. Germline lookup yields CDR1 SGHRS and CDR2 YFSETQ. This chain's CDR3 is CASSLALSGRAGEQFF. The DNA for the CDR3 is TGCGCCAGCAGCTTGGCCCTTAGCGGGAGGGCCGGGGAGCAGTTCTTC.

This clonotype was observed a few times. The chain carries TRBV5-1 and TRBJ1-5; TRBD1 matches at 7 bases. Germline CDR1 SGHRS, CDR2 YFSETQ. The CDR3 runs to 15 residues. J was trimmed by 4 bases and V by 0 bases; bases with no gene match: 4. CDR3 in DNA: TGCGCCAGCAGCTTGGGGGGGACAGATAATCAGCCCCAGCATTTT. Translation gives CASSLGGTDNQPQHF.

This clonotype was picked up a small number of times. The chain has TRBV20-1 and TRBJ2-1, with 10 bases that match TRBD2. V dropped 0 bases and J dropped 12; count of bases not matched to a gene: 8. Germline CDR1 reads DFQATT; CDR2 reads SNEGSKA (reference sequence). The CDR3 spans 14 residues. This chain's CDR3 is CSARDPSGSNGQFF. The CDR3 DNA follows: TGCAGTGCTAGAGATCCTAGCGGGAGCAACGGGCAGTTCTTC.

As DNA, the CDR3 is TGTGCCAGCAGTTGGGCCGGGAGGCAGACCATTACCAATCAGCCCCAGCATTTT. This codes for CASSWAGRQTITNQPQHF. The chain recombines TRBV6-5 with TRBJ1-5; D not resolved. Germline CDR1 reads MNHEY; CDR2 reads SVGAGI. The CDR3 extends over 18 amino acids. With 4 bases removed from V and 3 bases from J, the gap between germline ends came to 22 bases.

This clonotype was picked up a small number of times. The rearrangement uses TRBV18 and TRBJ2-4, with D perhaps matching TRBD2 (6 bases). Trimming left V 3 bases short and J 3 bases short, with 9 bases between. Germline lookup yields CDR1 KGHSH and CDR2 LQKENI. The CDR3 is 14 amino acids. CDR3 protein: CASSPLGGKNIQYF. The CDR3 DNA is TGTGCCAGCTCACCTTTGGGGGGCAAAAACATTCAGTACTTC.

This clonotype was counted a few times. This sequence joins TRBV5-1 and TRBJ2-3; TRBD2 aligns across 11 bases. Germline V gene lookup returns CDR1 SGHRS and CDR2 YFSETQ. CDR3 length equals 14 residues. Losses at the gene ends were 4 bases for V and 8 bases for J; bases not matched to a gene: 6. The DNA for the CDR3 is TGCGCCAGCAGCCATAGCGGGGGGGCATTTACGCAGTATTTT. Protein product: CASSHSGGAFTQYF.

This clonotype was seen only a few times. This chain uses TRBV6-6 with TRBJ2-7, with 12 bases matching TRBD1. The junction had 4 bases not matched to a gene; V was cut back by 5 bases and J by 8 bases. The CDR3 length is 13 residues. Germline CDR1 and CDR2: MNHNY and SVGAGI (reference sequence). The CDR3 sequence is CASSPGQGAKQYF. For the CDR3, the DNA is TGTGCCAGCAGTCCGGGACAGGGGGCAAAGCAGTACTTC.

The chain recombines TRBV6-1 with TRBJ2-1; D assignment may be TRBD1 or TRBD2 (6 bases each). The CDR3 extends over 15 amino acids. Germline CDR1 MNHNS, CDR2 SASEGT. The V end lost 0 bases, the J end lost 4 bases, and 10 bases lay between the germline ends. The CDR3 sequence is CASSEAGGQYNEQFF. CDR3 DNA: TGTGCCAGCAGTGAAGCGGGGGGCCAATACAATGAGCAGTTCTTC.

This CDR3 reads CASSGGSSTQYF. As DNA, the CDR3 is TGTGCCAGCAGTGGGGGGAGTAGTACGCAGTATTTT. This chain joins TRBV25-1 and TRBJ2-3; D tentatively fits TRBD1 or TRBD2 (5 bases each). The germline CDR1 and CDR2 sequences are MGHDK and SYGVNS. The CDR3 runs 12 residues. The germline V and J ends were trimmed by 4 bases and 8 bases, with 10 bases remaining between them.

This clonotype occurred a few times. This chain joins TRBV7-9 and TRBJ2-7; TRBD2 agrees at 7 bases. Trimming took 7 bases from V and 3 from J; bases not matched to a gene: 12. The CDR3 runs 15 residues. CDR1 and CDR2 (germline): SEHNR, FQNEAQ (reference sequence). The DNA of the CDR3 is TGTGCCAGCACTAAAGGGGCGGGAGCTCTCTACGAGCAGTACTTC. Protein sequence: CASTKGAGALYEQYF.

CDR3 region: CASSENGPSDTQYF. The CDR3 region has the DNA TGTGCCAGCAGTGAAAACGGGCCTTCAGATACGCAGTATTTT. The chain has TRBV2 and TRBJ2-3; no reliable D call. Trimming took 2 bases from V and 4 from J, leaving 10 bases between them. Per the germline V gene, CDR1 is SNHLY and CDR2 is FYNNEI. The CDR3 sequence is 14 residues long. Variable domain in full (rest from reference TRBV2 and TRBJ2-3): EPEVTQTPSHQVTQMGQEVILRCVPISNHLYFYWYRQILGQKVEFLVSFYNNEISEKSEIFDDQFSVERPDGSNFTLKIRSTKLEDSAMYFCASSENGPSDTQYFGPGTRLTVL.

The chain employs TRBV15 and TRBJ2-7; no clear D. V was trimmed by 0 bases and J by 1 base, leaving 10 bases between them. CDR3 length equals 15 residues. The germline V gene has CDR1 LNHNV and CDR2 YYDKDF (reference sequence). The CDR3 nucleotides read TGTGCCACCAGCAGAGATCCCCTGGTGTCCTACGAGCAGTACTTC. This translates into CATSRDPLVSYEQYF.

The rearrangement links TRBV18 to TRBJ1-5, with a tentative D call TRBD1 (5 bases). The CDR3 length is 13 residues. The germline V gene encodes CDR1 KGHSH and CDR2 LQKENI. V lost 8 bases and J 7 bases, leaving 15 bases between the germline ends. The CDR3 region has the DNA TGTGCCAGCGAAGACAGCATGAGGCAGCCCCAGCATTTT. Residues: CASEDSMRQPQHF.

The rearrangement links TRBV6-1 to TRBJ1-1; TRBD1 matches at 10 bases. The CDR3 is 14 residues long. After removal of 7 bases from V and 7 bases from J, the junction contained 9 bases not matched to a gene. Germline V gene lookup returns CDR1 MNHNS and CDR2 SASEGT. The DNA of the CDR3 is TGTGCCAGCAAATTGCGGGACAGGGGAGTTGAAGCTTTCTTT. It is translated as CASKLRDRGVEAFF.

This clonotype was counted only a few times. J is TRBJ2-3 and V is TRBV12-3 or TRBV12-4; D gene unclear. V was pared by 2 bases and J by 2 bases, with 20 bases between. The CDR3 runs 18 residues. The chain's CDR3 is CASSLIPPGMSHTDTQYF. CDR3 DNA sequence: TGTGCCAGCAGTTTAATCCCCCCTGGGATGTCGCACACAGATACGCAGTATTTT.

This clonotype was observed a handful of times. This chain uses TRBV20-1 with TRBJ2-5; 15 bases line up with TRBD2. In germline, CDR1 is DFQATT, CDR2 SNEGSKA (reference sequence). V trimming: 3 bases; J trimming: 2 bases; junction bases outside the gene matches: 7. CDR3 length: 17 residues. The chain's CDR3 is CSASGGLAGGGQETQYF. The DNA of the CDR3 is TGCAGTGCTAGCGGGGGACTAGCGGGAGGCGGGCAAGAGACCCAGTACTTC.

CDR3 sequence: CASTQGGRGIETQYF. CDR3 bases: TGTGCCAGCACGCAAGGAGGGAGGGGCATAGAGACCCAGTACTTC. This chain joins TRBV6-1 and TRBJ2-5; 7 bases are a match to TRBD2. V trimming: 7 bases; J trimming: 4 bases; junction bases outside the gene matches: 12. The CDR3 covers 15 residues. CDR1 MNHNS and CDR2 SASEGT come from the germline V gene.

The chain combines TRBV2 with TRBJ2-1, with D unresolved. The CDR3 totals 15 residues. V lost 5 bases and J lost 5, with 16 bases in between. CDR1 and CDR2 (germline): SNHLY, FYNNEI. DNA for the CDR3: TGTGCCAGCAGTACCCGGACGGACCCCAACAATGAGCAGTTCTTC. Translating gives CASSTRTDPNNEQFF.

CDR3 loop: CATRTGSTEAFF. For the CDR3, the DNA is TGTGCCACTAGAACAGGGTCAACTGAAGCTTTCTTT. The V gene is TRBV19, the J gene TRBJ1-1; weak D call: TRBD1 (6 bases). Per germline, CDR1 LNHDA and CDR2 SQIVND (reference sequence). The CDR3 extends over 12 amino acids. Trimming shortened V by 10 bases and J by 5 bases, and 14 bases separated the two germline ends.